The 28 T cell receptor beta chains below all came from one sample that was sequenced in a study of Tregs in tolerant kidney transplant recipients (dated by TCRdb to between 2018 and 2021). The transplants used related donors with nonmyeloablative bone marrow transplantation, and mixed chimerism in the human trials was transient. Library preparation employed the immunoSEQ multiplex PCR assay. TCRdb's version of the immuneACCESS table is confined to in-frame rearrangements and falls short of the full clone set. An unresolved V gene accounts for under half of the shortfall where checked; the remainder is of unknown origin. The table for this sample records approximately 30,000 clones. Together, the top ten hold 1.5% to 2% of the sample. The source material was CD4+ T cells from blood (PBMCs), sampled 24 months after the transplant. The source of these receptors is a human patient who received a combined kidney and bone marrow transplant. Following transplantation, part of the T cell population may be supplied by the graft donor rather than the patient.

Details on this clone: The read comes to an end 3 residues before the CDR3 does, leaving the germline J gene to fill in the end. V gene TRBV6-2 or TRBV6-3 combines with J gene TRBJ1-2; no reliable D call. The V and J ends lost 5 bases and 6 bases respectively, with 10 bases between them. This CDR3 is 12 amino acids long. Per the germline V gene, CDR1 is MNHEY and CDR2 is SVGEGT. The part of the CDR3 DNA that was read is TGTGCCAGCAGTACCCATTCGGATGGC. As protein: CASSTHSDG. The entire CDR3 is CASSTHSDGYTF.

Here the CDR3 reads CASSPSVGSSYEQYF. The DNA read from the CDR3 is TGTGCCAGCAGCCCTAGCGTCGGCAGTTCCTACGAG. The chain joins TRBV7-2 to TRBJ2-7; D might be TRBD2 (6 bases). From the germline J gene comes the end of the CDR3, since the read stops 3 residues before it. CDR3 length: 15 amino acids. Germline V gene sequence: CDR1 SGHTA, CDR2 FQGNSA. The ends were cut back, 5 bases at V and 1 base at J, with 15 bases in the middle.

Partial CDR3 DNA: TGTGCCATCATGGGCAGTCTGCAAGAGACC. This translates into CAIMGSLQET. The CDR3 in its entirety is CAIMGSLQETQYF. The V and J genes are TRBV10-3 and TRBJ2-5; no clear D. Read coverage stops 3 residues before the CDR3 terminus; the germline J gene supplies the remainder. From germline, CDR1 is ENHRY and CDR2 SYGVKD. V lost 7 bases to trimming and J lost 2 bases, with 11 bases between them. CDR3 length: 13 amino acids.

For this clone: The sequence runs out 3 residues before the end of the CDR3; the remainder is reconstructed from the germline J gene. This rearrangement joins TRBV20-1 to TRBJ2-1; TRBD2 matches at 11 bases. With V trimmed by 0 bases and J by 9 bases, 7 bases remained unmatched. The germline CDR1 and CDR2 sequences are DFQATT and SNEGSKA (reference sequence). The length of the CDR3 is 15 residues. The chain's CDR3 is CSARDSASGRSEQFF. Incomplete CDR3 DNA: TGCAGTGCTAGAGATTCCGCTAGCGGGAGGAGTGAG.

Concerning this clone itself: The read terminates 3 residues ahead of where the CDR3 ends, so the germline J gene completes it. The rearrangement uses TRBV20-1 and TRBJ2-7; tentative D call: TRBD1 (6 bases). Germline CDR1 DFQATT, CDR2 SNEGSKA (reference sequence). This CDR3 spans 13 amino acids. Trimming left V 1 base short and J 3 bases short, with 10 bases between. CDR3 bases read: TGCAGTGCTAGAGGGGACAAGCGCTACGAG. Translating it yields CSARGDKRYE. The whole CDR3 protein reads CSARGDKRYEQYF.

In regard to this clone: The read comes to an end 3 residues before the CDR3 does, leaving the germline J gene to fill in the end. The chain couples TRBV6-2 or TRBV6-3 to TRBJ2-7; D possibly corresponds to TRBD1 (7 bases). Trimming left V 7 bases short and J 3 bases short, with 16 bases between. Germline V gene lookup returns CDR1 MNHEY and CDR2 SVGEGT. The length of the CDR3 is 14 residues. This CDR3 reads CASTPGGRIYEQYF. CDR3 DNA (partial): TGTGCCAGCACCCCAGGGGGGCGAATCTACGAG.

CDR3 bases read: TGCGCCAGCAGCCCCACACAGGGGTGGGCGCCC. Amino acid sequence: CASSPTQGWAP. The entire CDR3 reads CASSPTQGWAPQHF. The chain carries TRBV23-1 and TRBJ1-5, with 7 bases that match TRBD1. The read halts 3 residues ahead of the CDR3 end, with the missing end drawn from the germline J gene. TRBV23-1 has ORF status, its function being uncertain. CDR3 size: 14 residues. V was clipped by 6 bases and J by 9 bases; unmatched bases: 11.

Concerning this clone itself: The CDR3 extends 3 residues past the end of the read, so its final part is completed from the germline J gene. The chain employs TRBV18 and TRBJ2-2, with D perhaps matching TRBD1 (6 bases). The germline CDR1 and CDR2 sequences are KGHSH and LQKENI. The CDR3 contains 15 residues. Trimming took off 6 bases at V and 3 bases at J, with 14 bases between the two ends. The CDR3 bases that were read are TGTGCCAGCTCCCCAACAGGGTTGTACACCGGGGAG. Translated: CASSPTGLYTGE. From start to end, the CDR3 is CASSPTGLYTGELFF.

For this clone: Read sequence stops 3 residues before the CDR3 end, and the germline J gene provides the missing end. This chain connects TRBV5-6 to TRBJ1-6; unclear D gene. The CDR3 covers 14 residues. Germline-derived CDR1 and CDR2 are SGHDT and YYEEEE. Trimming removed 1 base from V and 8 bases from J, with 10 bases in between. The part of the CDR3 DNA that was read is TGTGCCAGCAGCTTGAACAGTCCCTATTCACCC. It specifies CASSLNSPYSP. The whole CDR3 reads CASSLNSPYSPLHF.

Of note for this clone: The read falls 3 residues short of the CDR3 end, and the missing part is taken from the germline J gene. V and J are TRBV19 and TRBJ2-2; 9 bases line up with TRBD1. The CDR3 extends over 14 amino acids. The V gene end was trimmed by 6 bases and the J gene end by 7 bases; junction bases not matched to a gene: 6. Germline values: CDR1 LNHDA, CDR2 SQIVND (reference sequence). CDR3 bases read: TGTGCCAGTAGCGGACAGGGGTTCGGCGGGGAG. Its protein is CASSGQGFGGE. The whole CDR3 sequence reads CASSGQGFGGELFF.

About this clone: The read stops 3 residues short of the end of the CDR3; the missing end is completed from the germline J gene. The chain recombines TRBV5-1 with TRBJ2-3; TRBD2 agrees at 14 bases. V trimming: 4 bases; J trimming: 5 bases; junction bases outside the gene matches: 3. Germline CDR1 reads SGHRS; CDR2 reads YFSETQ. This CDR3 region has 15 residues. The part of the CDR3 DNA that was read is TGCGCCAGCAGCGGAGGGACTAGCGGGAGAGATACG. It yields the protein CASSGGTSGRDT. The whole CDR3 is CASSGGTSGRDTQYF.

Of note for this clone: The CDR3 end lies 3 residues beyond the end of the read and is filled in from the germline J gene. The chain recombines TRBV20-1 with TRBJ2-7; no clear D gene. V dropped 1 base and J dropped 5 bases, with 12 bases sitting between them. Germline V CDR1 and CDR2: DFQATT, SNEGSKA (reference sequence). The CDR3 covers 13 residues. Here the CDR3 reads CSARVHNLHEQYF. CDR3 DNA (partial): TGCAGTGCTAGAGTACATAATCTCCACGAG.

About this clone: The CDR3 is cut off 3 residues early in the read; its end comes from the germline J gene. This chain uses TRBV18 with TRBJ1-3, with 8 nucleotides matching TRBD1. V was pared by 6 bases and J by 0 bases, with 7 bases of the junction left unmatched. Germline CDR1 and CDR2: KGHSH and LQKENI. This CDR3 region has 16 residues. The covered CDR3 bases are TGTGCCAGCTCGATCGGACAGGGACGCTCTGGAAACACC. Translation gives CASSIGQGRSGNT. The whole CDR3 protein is CASSIGQGRSGNTIYF.

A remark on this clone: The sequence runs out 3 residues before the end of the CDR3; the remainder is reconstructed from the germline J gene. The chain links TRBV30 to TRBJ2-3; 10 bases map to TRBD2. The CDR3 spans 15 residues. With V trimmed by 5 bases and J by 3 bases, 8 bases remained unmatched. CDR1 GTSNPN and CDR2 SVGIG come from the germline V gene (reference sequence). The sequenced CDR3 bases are TGTGCCTGGGGACCCGGGACTAGCGAGACAGATACG. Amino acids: CAWGPGTSETDT. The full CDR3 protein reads CAWGPGTSETDTQYF.

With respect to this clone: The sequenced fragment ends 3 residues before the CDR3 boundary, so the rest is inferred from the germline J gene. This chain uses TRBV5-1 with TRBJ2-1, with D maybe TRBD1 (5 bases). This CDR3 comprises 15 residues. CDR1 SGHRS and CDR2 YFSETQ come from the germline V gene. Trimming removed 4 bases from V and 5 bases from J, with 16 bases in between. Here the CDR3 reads CASSTSPGMHNEQFF. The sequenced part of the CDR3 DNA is TGCGCCAGCAGCACGAGCCCAGGGATGCACAATGAG.

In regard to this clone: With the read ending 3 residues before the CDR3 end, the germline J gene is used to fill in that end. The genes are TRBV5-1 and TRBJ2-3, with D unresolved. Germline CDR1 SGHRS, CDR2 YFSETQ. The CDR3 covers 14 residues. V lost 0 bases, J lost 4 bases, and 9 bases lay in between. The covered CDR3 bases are TGCGCCAGCAGCTTGGGACTTTTATCAGATACG. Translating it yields CASSLGLLSDT. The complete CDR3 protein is CASSLGLLSDTQYF. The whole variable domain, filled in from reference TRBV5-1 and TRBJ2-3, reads KAGVTQTPRYLIKTRGQQVTLSCSPISGHRSVSWYQQTPGQGLQFLFEYFSETQRNKGNFPGRFSGRQFSNSRSEMNVSTLELGDSALYLCASSLGLLSDTQYFGPGTRLTVL.

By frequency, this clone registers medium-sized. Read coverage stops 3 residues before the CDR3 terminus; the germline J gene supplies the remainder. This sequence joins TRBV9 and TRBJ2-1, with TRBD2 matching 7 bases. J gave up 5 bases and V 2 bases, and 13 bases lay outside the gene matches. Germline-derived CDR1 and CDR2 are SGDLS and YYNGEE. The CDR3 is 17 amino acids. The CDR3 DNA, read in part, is TGTGCCAGCAGCGTGGGGGGGAGGGCCTTACTAGACAATGAG. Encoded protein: CASSVGGRALLDNE. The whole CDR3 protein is CASSVGGRALLDNEQFF.

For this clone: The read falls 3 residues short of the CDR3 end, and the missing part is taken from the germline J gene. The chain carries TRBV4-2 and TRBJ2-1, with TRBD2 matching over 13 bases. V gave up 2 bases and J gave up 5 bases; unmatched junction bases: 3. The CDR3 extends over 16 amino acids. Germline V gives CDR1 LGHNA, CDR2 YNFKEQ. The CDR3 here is CASSQRTSGGHNEQFF. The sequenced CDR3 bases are TGTGCCAGCAGCCAAAGGACTAGCGGGGGACACAATGAG.

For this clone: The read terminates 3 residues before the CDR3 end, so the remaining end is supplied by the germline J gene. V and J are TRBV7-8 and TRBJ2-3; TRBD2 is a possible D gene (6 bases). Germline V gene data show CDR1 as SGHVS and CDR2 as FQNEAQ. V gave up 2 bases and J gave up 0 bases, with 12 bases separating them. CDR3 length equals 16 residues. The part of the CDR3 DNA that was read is TGTGCCAGCAGCTTATTAGGGGACTTCAGCACAGATACG. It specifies CASSLLGDFSTDT. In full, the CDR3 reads CASSLLGDFSTDTQYF.

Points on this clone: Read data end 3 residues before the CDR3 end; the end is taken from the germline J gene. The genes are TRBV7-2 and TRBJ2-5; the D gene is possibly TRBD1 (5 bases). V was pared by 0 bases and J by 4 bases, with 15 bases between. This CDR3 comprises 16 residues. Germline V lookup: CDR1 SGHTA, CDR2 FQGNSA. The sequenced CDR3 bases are TGTGCCAGCAGCTTAGCGGGGCCGGGTGGGCCAGAGACC. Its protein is CASSLAGPGGPET. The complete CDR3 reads CASSLAGPGGPETQYF.

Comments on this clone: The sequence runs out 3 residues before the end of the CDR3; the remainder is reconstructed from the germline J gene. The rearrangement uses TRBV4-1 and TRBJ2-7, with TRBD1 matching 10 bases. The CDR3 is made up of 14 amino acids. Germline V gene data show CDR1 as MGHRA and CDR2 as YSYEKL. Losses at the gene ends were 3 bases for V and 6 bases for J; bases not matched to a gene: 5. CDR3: CASSHPGQGREQYF. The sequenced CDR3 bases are TGCGCCAGCAGCCACCCGGGACAGGGGCGCGAG.

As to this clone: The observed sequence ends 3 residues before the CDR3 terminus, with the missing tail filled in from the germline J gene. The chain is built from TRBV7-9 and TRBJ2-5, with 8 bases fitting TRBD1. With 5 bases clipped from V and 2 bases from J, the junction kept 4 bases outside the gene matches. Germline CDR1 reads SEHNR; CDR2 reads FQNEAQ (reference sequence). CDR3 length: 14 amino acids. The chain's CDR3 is CASSQGQGQETQYF. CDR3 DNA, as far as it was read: TGTGCCAGCAGCCAAGGACAGGGACAAGAGACC.

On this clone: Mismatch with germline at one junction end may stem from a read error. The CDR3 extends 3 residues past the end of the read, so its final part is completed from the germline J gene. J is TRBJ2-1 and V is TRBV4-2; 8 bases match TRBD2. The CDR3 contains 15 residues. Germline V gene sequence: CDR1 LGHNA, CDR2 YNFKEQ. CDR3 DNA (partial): TGCGCCAGCAGCCAGACTAGCGAATCGTACAATGAG. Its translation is CASSQTSESYNE. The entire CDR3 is CASSQTSESYNEQFF.

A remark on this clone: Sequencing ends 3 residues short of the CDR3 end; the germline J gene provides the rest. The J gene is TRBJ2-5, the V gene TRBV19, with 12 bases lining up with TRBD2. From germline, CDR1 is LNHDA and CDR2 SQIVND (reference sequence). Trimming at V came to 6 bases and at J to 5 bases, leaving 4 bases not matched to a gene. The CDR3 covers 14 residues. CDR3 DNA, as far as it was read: TGTGCCAGTAGGACTAGCGGGAGTGCTGAGACC. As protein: CASRTSGSAET. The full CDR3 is CASRTSGSAETQYF.

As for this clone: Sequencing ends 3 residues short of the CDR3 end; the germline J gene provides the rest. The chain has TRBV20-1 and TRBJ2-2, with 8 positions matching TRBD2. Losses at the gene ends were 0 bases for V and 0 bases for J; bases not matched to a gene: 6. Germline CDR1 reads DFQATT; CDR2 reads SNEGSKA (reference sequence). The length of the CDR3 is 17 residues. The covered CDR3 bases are TGCAGTGCTAGAGATCCCCGACTAGCGCCGAACACCGGGGAG. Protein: CSARDPRLAPNTGE. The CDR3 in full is CSARDPRLAPNTGELFF.

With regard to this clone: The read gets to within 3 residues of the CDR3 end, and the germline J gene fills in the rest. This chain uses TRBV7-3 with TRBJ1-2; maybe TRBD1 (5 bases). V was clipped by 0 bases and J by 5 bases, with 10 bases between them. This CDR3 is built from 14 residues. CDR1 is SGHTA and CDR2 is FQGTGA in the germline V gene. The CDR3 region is CASSLTRTQYGYTF. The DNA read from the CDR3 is TGTGCCAGCAGCTTAACGCGGACACAGTATGGC.

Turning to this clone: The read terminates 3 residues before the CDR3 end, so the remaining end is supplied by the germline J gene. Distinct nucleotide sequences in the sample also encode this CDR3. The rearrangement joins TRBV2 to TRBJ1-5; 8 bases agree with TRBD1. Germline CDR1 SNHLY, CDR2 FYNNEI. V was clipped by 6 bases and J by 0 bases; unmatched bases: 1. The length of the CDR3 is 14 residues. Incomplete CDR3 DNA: TGTGCCAGCAGGGACAGGGTTAGCAATCAGCCC. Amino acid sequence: CASRDRVSNQP. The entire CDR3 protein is CASRDRVSNQPQHF.

The CDR3 DNA, read in part, is TGTGCCATCAGTGCCTCCCGAGGGGTTTCTTACACTGAA. The encoded protein is CAISASRGVSYTE. The whole CDR3 is CAISASRGVSYTEAFF. The rearrangement uses TRBV10-3 and TRBJ1-1; perhaps TRBD1 as D (5 bases). The read is 3 residues too short to cover the CDR3 end, so that end is filled in from the germline J gene. Trimming removed 4 bases at V and 3 bases at J, with 18 bases between. The CDR3 spans 16 residues. Germline V CDR1 and CDR2: ENHRY, SYGVKD.